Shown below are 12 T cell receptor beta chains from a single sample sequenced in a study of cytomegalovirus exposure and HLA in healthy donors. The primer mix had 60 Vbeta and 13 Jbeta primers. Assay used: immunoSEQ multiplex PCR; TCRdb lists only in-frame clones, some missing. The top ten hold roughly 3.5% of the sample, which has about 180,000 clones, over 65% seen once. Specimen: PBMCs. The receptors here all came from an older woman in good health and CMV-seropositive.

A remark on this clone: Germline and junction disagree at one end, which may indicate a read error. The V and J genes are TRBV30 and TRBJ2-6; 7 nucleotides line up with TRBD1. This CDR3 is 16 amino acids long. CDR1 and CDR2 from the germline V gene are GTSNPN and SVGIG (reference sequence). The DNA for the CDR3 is TGTGCCTGGAGGGGGACAGTGATCTCTGGGGCCAACGGCCTGACTTTC. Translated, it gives CAWRGTVISGANGLTF. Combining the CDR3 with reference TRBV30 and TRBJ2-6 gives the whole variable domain SQTIHQWPATLVQPVGSPLSLECTVEGTSNPNLYWYRQAAGRGLQLLFYSVGIGQISSEVPQNLSASRPQDRQFILSSKKLLLSDSGFYLCAWRGTVISGANGLTFGAGSRLTVL.

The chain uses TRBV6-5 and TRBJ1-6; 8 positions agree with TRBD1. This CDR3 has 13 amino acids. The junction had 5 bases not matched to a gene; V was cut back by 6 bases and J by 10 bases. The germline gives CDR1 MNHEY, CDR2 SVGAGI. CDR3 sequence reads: CASRDRGHSPLHF. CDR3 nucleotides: TGTGCCAGCAGAGACAGGGGTCACTCACCCCTCCACTTT.

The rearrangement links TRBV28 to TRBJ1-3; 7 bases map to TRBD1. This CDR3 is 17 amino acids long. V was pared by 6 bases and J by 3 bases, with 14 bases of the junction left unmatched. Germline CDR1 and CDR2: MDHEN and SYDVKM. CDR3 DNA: TGTGCCAGCAGACAGAAATCGACAGGGCGAAGTGGAAACACCATATATTTT. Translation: CASRQKSTGRSGNTIYF.

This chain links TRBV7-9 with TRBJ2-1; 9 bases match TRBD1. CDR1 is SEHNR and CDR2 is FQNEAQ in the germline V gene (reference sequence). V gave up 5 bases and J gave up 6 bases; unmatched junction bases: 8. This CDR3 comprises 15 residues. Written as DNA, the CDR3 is TGTGCCAGCAGCCAGGGACAGGGAACCTTCAATGAGCAGTTCTTC. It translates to CASSQGQGTFNEQFF.

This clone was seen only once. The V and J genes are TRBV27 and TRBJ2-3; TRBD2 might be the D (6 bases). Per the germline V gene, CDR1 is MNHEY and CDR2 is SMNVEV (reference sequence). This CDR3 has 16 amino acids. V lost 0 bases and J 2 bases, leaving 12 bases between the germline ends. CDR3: CASSLSKGGITDTQYF. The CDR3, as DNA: TGTGCCAGCAGTTTATCGAAAGGCGGGATCACAGATACGCAGTATTTT.

CDR3 sequence (DNA): TGTGCCAGTAGTTCCTGGACAGGAGTAAGAACGGATGGCTACACCTTC. This gives the protein CASSSWTGVRTDGYTF. The chain couples TRBV19 to TRBJ1-2; TRBD1 matches 7 bases. Germline values: CDR1 LNHDA, CDR2 SQIVND (reference sequence). V dropped 5 bases and J dropped 6; count of bases not matched to a gene: 15. The CDR3 runs 16 residues.

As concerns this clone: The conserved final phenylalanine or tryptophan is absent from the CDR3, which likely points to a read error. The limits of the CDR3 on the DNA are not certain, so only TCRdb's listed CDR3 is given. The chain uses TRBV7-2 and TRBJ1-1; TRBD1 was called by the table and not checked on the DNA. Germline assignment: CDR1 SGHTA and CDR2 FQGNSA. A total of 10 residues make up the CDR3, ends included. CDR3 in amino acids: CASSFVRGLP.

The CDR3 sequence is CASSPGGPGTDTQYF. The CDR3 coding sequence is TGTGCCAGCAGCCCGGGGGGGCCCGGCACAGATACGCAGTATTTT. The chain has TRBV7-2 and TRBJ2-3; 8 bases map to TRBD2. Germline CDR1 is SGHTA and CDR2 is FQGNSA. The V segment lost 5 bases and the J segment 1 base; nucleotides outside the gene matches: 5. This CDR3 has 15 amino acids.

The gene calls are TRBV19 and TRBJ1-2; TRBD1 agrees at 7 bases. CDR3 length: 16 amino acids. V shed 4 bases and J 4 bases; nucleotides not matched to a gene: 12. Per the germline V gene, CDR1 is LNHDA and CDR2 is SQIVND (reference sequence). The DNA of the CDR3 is TGTGCCAGTAGTAGATCCTCCTTTGGGACAGCCTATGGCTACACCTTC. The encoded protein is CASSRSSFGTAYGYTF.

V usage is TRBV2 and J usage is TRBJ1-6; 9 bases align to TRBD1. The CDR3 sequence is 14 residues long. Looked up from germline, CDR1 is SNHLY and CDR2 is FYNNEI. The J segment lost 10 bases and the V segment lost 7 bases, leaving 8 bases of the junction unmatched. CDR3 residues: CASNTGQGGSPLHF. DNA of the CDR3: TGTGCCAGCAACACGGGACAGGGCGGCTCACCCCTCCACTTT.

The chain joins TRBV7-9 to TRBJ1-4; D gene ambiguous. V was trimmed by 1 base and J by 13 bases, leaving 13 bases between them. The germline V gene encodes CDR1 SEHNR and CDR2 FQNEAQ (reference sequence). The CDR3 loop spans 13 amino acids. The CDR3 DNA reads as TGTGCCAGCAGCTTAGGGCTCTGGGAGATACTGTTTTTT. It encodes CASSLGLWEILFF.

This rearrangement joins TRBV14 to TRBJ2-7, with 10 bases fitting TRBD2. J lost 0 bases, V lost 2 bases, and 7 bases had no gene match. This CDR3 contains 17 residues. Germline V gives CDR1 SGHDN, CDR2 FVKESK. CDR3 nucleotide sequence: TGTGCCAGCAGCCAATACTCCGGGACTAGCGTCTCCTACGAGCAGTACTTC. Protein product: CASSQYSGTSVSYEQYF.